One and the same sample provided the 32 T cell receptor beta chains below, sequenced in a study of control samples from healthy donors and cancer patients (dated by TCRdb to 2019 to 2021). Receptor amplification or capture employed the immunoSEQ multiplex PCR assay. The source is immuneACCESS, and TCRdb retained only in-frame sequences with V and J called. Part of the clones is not carried over; for the studies checked, unresolved V genes explain less than half of this, and the remainder is unexplained. The sample contains about 100,000 clones, around 89% of them found a single time. The ten largest clones take up 7.5% to 10% of the sample. The sequenced sample consisted of blood. The receptors here all came from a man aged 25-45 years in good health.

The chain joins TRBV29-1 to TRBJ1-2; D not resolved. Per germline, CDR1 SQVTM and CDR2 ANQGSEA. V lost 3 bases and J 8 bases, leaving 22 bases between the germline ends. The CDR3 has 15 amino acids. CDR3 coding DNA: TGCAGCGTTGATTTTGGGGATTGGGATTCGAGAGGCTACACCTTC. Its translation is CSVDFGDWDSRGYTF.

The chain couples TRBV28 to TRBJ2-7, with TRBD2 as a possible D gene (7 bases). V was shortened by 4 bases and J by 5 bases, with 18 bases between the two germline ends. CDR1 MDHEN and CDR2 SYDVKM come from the germline V gene. The CDR3 contains 15 residues. The CDR3 nucleotides are TGTGCCAGCAGTTCCTTGGGGGGGGCTGGGGACGAGCAGTACTTC. Encoded protein: CASSSLGGAGDEQYF.

This chain uses TRBV4-1 with TRBJ1-5, with 8 positions matching TRBD1. Germline V gives CDR1 MGHRA, CDR2 YSYEKL. The J segment lost 0 bases and the V segment lost 3 bases, leaving 13 bases of the junction unmatched. The CDR3 is 19 residues long. CDR3 bases: TGCGCCAGCAGCCATGAAGGTCTTCGCAGGGGGCTTAGCAATCAGCCCCAGCATTTT. Translating it yields CASSHEGLRRGLSNQPQHF.

The rearrangement uses TRBV19 and TRBJ2-1; tentatively, D is TRBD2 (5 bases). V was cut by 8 bases and J by 3 bases, with 14 bases left in between. CDR1 and CDR2 (germline): LNHDA, SQIVND (reference sequence). The length of the CDR3 is 14 residues. The CDR3 DNA reads as TGTGCCAGTGGCCCTCGGGGAAGCTACAATGAGCAGTTCTTC. Translated: CASGPRGSYNEQFF.

The V call is TRBV3-1 (or the pseudogene TRBV3-2), the J call TRBJ2-1; no clear D. Looked up from germline, CDR1 is LGHDT and CDR2 is YNNKEL (reference sequence). The ends were cut back, 0 bases at V and 11 bases at J, with 11 bases in the middle. The CDR3 consists of 13 residues. In DNA, the CDR3 is TGTGCCAGCAGCCAAGATTCATGGCGAAAGCAGTTCTTC. The encoded protein is CASSQDSWRKQFF.

The chain combines TRBV27 with TRBJ2-5; 8 nucleotides align to TRBD1. The CDR3 has 16 amino acids. CDR1 and CDR2 from the germline V gene are MNHEY and SMNVEV (reference sequence). The V and J ends lost 4 bases and 4 bases, in that order; junction bases with no gene match: 11. CDR3 sequence reads: CASSSTTGDVRETQYF. The CDR3 coding sequence is TGTGCCAGCAGTTCCACGACAGGGGATGTTCGAGAGACCCAGTACTTC.

The chain combines TRBV10-3 with TRBJ1-1; D unresolved. This CDR3 region has 13 residues. V was clipped by 4 bases and J by 1 base, with 7 bases between them. Germline-derived CDR1 and CDR2 are ENHRY and SYGVKD. CDR3 residues: CAISGMGNTEAFF. The CDR3 DNA reads TGTGCCATCAGTGGTATGGGGAACACTGAAGCTTTCTTT.

The chain has TRBV5-4 and TRBJ2-2; 11 positions agree with TRBD2. J was trimmed by 5 bases and V by 4 bases; bases with no gene match: 7. Germline V gene data show CDR1 as SGHNT and CDR2 as YYREEE (reference sequence). The CDR3 has 16 amino acids. The CDR3 coding sequence is TGTGCCAGCAGCACCAAGACTAGCGGGATAACCGGGGAGCTGTTTTTT. The encoded protein is CASSTKTSGITGELFF.

The DNA for the CDR3 is TGTGCCAGCAGCCTAAGGGCGGTTGGGGGCAACTATGGCTACACCTTC. Its protein product is CASSLRAVGGNYGYTF. This rearrangement joins TRBV7-9 to TRBJ1-2, with D maybe TRBD1 (6 bases). Germline loops: CDR1 SEHNR, CDR2 FQNEAQ (reference sequence). V was cut by 5 bases and J by 2 bases, with 18 bases left in between. The CDR3 has 16 residues.

The J gene is TRBJ2-2, the V gene TRBV18; 8 bases are a match to TRBD2. In germline, CDR1 is KGHSH, CDR2 LQKENI. J lost 2 bases, V lost 3 bases, and 8 bases had no gene match. CDR3 length: 17 amino acids. The DNA for the CDR3 is TGTGCCAGCTCACCCGTATCACTAGCGGCCAACACCGGGGAGCTGTTTTTT. Translating it yields CASSPVSLAANTGELFF.

The rearrangement joins TRBV7-9 to TRBJ1-1, with 8 positions matching TRBD1. Germline lookup yields CDR1 SEHNR and CDR2 FQNEAQ (reference sequence). CDR3 length equals 16 residues. J gave up 4 bases and V 4 bases, and 11 bases lay outside the gene matches. The chain's CDR3 is CASSSIFTGGVTEAFF. The CDR3 bases are TGTGCCAGCAGCTCCATATTCACAGGGGGGGTCACTGAAGCTTTCTTT.

The chain recombines TRBV9 with TRBJ2-2; the D gene could be TRBD1 or TRBD2 (5 bases each). There are 13 residues in the CDR3. Germline V gene sequence: CDR1 SGDLS, CDR2 YYNGEE. V lost 5 bases to trimming and J lost 6 bases, with 11 bases between them. The CDR3 coding sequence is TGTGCCAGCAGTATAACGGGACCCGGGGAGCTGTTTTTT. Translated, it gives CASSITGPGELFF.

The CDR3 is CASSIDLDGEQFF. The CDR3, as DNA: TGTGCCAGTAGTATAGATTTAGACGGTGAGCAGTTCTTC. The genes are TRBV19 and TRBJ2-1; no firm D call. CDR3 length: 13 residues. The ends were cut back, 0 bases at V and 9 bases at J, with 9 bases in the middle. Germline V gene lookup returns CDR1 LNHDA and CDR2 SQIVND (reference sequence).

The chain employs TRBV19 and TRBJ2-3; tentatively, D is TRBD1 (5 bases). Trimming left V 3 bases short and J 4 bases short, with 11 bases between. Per germline, CDR1 LNHDA and CDR2 SQIVND (reference sequence). The CDR3 is 14 residues long. The CDR3 is CASSMSGYSDTQYF. For the CDR3, the DNA is TGTGCCAGTAGTATGTCAGGGTATTCAGATACGCAGTATTTT.

This chain links TRBV2 with TRBJ1-5; D gene uncertain. The CDR3 runs 13 residues. Germline V gives CDR1 SNHLY, CDR2 FYNNEI. V dropped 6 bases and J dropped 9 bases, with 15 bases sitting between them. The CDR3 loop reads CASSEAPAMPQHF. The CDR3 coding sequence is TGTGCCAGCAGCGAGGCCCCGGCGATGCCCCAGCATTTT.

The gene calls are TRBV5-1 and TRBJ2-2; 7 nucleotides align to TRBD1. J gave up 6 bases and V 4 bases, and 9 bases lay outside the gene matches. CDR3 size: 15 residues. Germline V lookup: CDR1 SGHRS, CDR2 YFSETQ. The CDR3 here is CASSPTGQRAGELFF. The CDR3 DNA is TGCGCCAGCAGCCCGACGGGACAGCGCGCCGGGGAGCTGTTTTTT.

The chain links TRBV6-5 to TRBJ1-5; 9 bases agree with TRBD1. The germline gives CDR1 MNHEY, CDR2 SVGAGI. The CDR3 spans 15 residues. After removal of 5 bases from V and 6 bases from J, the junction contained 8 bases not matched to a gene. The CDR3 DNA reads TGTGCCAGCAGTCGGACAGGGGAGGGGGGTCAGCCCCAGCATTTT. It translates to CASSRTGEGGQPQHF.

V and J are TRBV5-1 and TRBJ1-6; D might be TRBD1 (6 bases). CDR1 and CDR2 from the germline V gene are SGHRS and YFSETQ. Trimming shortened V by 0 bases and J by 10 bases, and 14 bases separated the two germline ends. CDR3 length: 15 amino acids. The DNA for the CDR3 is TGCGCCAGCAGCTTGGCCGGGACACCCAGATCACCCCTCCACTTT. The encoded protein is CASSLAGTPRSPLHF.

This rearrangement joins TRBV7-9 to TRBJ1-1; D is uncertain. Germline loops: CDR1 SEHNR, CDR2 FQNEAQ (reference sequence). Trimming took 0 bases from V and 5 from J, leaving 7 bases between them. This CDR3 comprises 13 residues. CDR3 DNA: TGTGCCAGCAGCTTAGCGCTAGAGACTGAAGCTTTCTTT. Translation gives CASSLALETEAFF.

V and J are TRBV6-1 and TRBJ1-2, with TRBD1 matching 8 bases. In germline, CDR1 is MNHNS, CDR2 SASEGT. With 4 bases clipped from V and 4 bases from J, the junction kept 11 bases outside the gene matches. CDR3 length: 16 residues. The CDR3 region is CASSVLKTGAGYGYTF. CDR3 nucleotides: TGTGCCAGCAGTGTATTAAAGACAGGGGCGGGCTATGGCTACACCTTC.

The chain is built from TRBV30 and TRBJ2-3; D ambiguous. The CDR3 length is 14 residues. The V gene lost 3 bases and the J gene lost 6 bases, with 16 bases spanning the gap. The V gene's germline CDR1 is GTSNPN and CDR2 SVGIG (reference sequence). This CDR3 reads CAWSEDERPDTQYF. CDR3 coding DNA: TGTGCCTGGAGCGAAGATGAAAGGCCGGATACGCAGTATTTT.

This chain uses TRBV30 with TRBJ2-7; no definite D call. V lost 1 base and J lost 0, with 13 bases in between. CDR3 length: 15 residues. Per germline, CDR1 GTSNPN and CDR2 SVGIG (reference sequence). The CDR3 loop reads CAWSGRRMVSYEQYF. As DNA, the CDR3 is TGTGCCTGGAGTGGCCGTAGGATGGTCTCCTACGAGCAGTACTTC.

The chain combines TRBV11-3 with TRBJ2-5; D possibly corresponds to TRBD1 (5 bases). Between the trimmed V and J ends, which lost 5 bases and 4 bases, there was a span of 8 bases. Per germline, CDR1 SGHNT and CDR2 YENEEA. The CDR3 is made up of 12 amino acids. CDR3 in amino acids: CASSPTGETQYF. Here the CDR3 DNA reads TGTGCCAGCAGCCCAACAGGAGAGACCCAGTACTTC.

This chain connects TRBV29-1 to TRBJ1-2; D possibly corresponds to TRBD1 (6 bases). The CDR3 totals 13 residues. Per germline, CDR1 SQVTM and CDR2 ANQGSEA. Trimming took off 7 bases at V and 7 bases at J, with 19 bases between the two ends. Written as DNA, the CDR3 is TGCAGCGCTACAGAAGGGGGAGGCTTTGGCTACACCTTC. Encoded protein: CSATEGGGFGYTF.

V and J are TRBV10-1 and TRBJ2-7; D not certain. Trimming shortened V by 7 bases and J by 1 base, and 20 bases separated the two germline ends. Germline V CDR1 and CDR2: WNHNN, SYGVQD (reference sequence). The CDR3 has 16 residues. In DNA, the CDR3 is TGCGCCAGCACGAGTGGGATGGCAGCTGGGTCCTACGAGCAGTACGTC. Amino acid sequence: CASTSGMAAGSYEQYV.

This chain links TRBV5-1 with TRBJ1-4; D uncertain. With 8 bases removed from V and 4 bases from J, the gap between germline ends came to 12 bases. CDR3 size: 13 residues. Germline loops: CDR1 SGHRS, CDR2 YFSETQ. Written as DNA, the CDR3 is TGCGCCAGTGGGGAAGCCCTTAATGAAAAACTGTTTTTT. It specifies CASGEALNEKLFF.

The chain uses TRBV4-1 and TRBJ2-2; possible D gene TRBD2, 7 bases. The germline CDR1 and CDR2 sequences are MGHRA and YSYEKL. This CDR3 comprises 16 residues. The V and J ends lost 2 bases and 2 bases respectively, with 12 bases between them. As DNA, the CDR3 is TGCGCCAGCAGCCAATTCCGGGGGGCAAACACCGGGGAGCTGTTTTTT. Translated, it gives CASSQFRGANTGELFF.

This chain joins TRBV5-4 and TRBJ2-3; TRBD2 matches 12 bases. The CDR3 covers 16 residues. The germline CDR1 and CDR2 sequences are SGHNT and YYREEE (reference sequence). The junction had 7 bases not matched to a gene; V was cut back by 5 bases and J by 3 bases. The CDR3 DNA reads as TGTGCCAGCAGTCCTAGCGGGAGGGCCGGGACAGATACGCAGTATTTT. Its translation is CASSPSGRAGTDTQYF. Based on the CDR3 plus reference TRBV5-4 and TRBJ2-3, the full variable domain is ETGVTQSPTHLIKTRGQQVTLRCSSQSGHNTVSWYQQALGQGPQFIFQYYREEENGRGNFPPRFSGLQFPNYSSELNVNALELDDSALYLCASSPSGRAGTDTQYFGPGTRLTVL.

The chain combines TRBV7-9 with TRBJ1-5, with D possibly being TRBD1 (6 bases). CDR1 SEHNR and CDR2 FQNEAQ come from the germline V gene (reference sequence). This CDR3 spans 15 amino acids. V was shortened by 1 base and J by 2 bases, with 9 bases between the two germline ends. The CDR3 sequence: CASSLGQDGNQPQHF. In DNA form, the CDR3 reads TGTGCCAGCAGCTTAGGACAGGATGGCAATCAGCCCCAGCATTTT.

V is TRBV5-6 and J is TRBJ1-6; TRBD1 matches 9 bases. The trim removed 1 base at V and 8 bases at J, leaving 4 bases unmatched. Germline V gives CDR1 SGHDT, CDR2 YYEEEE. This CDR3 spans 15 amino acids. In DNA form, the CDR3 reads TGTGCCAGCAGCTTGAGGGGACAGGGTTATTCACCCCTCCACTTT. It codes for CASSLRGQGYSPLHF.

This clone was observed a handful of times. The V call is TRBV18, the J call TRBJ1-5; 7 positions agree with TRBD1. Germline V gene lookup returns CDR1 KGHSH and CDR2 LQKENI. The J segment lost 4 bases and the V segment lost 3 bases, leaving 0 bases of the junction unmatched. The CDR3 sequence is 13 residues long. CDR3 in amino acids: CASSPGQNQPQHF. The CDR3 nucleotides are TGTGCCAGCTCACCGGGACAGAATCAGCCCCAGCATTTT.

This clone was seen only once. V and J are TRBV7-9 and TRBJ2-7; 10 bases map to TRBD2. The germline CDR1 and CDR2 sequences are SEHNR and FQNEAQ (reference sequence). The CDR3 length is 15 residues. V shed 5 bases, J shed 6 bases, and the junction held 10 bases outside the gene matches. The CDR3 is CASSTTAGGPREQYF. The CDR3 DNA follows: TGTGCCAGCAGCACCACAGCGGGAGGGCCGCGCGAGCAGTACTTC.